This TCR beta chain was identified during a study of blood T cell repertoires in COVID-19. Study-wide background: Samples came from the United States, Italy and Spain, spanning acute and convalescent COVID-19. In each case, the material was cDNA or gDNA derived from T cells, B-cell-depleted T cells, or PBMCs.

Authors' data handling: Reference gene primer amplification gave nucleated cell count estimates. The protocol was immunoSEQ multiplex PCR, while the TCRdb copy is restricted to in-frame clones and leaves out a portion. For V, J and clone size, that table is used; D and trimming come from the DNA. The sample lists roughly 130,000 clones, approximately 90% occurring once. The V end lost 1 base, the J end lost 0 bases, and 7 bases lay between the germline ends. CDR3 length: 15 residues. Germline V lookup: CDR1 SGHNT, CDR2 YENEEA. The clonotype was recovered from a man between 40 and 49 years old with acute or convalescent COVID-19. Sequencing was carried out using peripheral blood. The chain employs TRBV11-3 and TRBJ2-1; D is unclear. The CDR3 nucleotides read TGTGCCAGCAGCTTAGCCACGAGCTCCTACAATGAGCAGTTCTTC. As protein: CASSLATSSYNEQFF.